Reported below is one T cell receptor beta chain. The data stem from a study of T cells in localized non-small cell lung cancer. V gave up 1 base and J gave up 3 bases; unmatched junction bases: 9. Germline-derived CDR1 and CDR2 are SGHTA and FQGNSA. The CDR3 has 17 residues. This table comes from immunoSEQ multiplex PCR, and its TCRdb copy is limited to in-frame clones, with some not included. The sample holds tens of thousands of clones, about 88% seen once. The sequence came from a woman aged 35 to 69 with stage I squamous cell lung carcinoma. The sequenced sample was peripheral blood, obtained before any cancer treatment. The J gene is TRBJ1-2, the V gene TRBV7-2; 9 bases fit TRBD1. For the CDR3, the DNA is TGTGCCAGCAGCTTAGAAGTGAGGACAGGGGCTGACTATGGCTACACCTTC. Translation: CASSLEVRTGADYGYTF.